This TCR beta chain was captured by sequencing in a study of shared clonotypes between healthy human individuals (TCRdb year 2020). Study-wide context: A few men and a couple of women, aged 18 to 49 years, made up the cohort. Per donor, three plates each were used for CD4 naive and CD4 memory, two for CD8 naive, and one for CD8 memory. To estimate repertoire size and how much clonotype sharing occurs between individuals, the study deeply sequenced the blood TCR repertoires of 4 to 6 healthy adults. Different laboratories and diverse techniques were used to prepare libraries and sequence TCR repertoires, to increase sequencing depth and limit assay-specific biases. Leukapheresis yielded between about 0.94 and 8.9 billion PBMCs per donor. Study-wide findings and limitations: Sampling was restricted to blood, and TCR repertoires in tissues likely differ from the TCR repertoires found in blood. The genetic and exposure-history diversity represented was limited by the small number of donors. Estimated clonotype richness was generally larger for naive than for memory subsets. Higher generation probabilities were observed for clonotypes shared by all four sorted-subset donors than for non-shared clonotypes. Pairwise subsampling indicated that sequencing depth was expected to affect the degree of clonotype sharing among donors. Across several donors, around 5% of naive CD4, roughly 3.5% of naive CD8, about 2.3% of memory CD4, and approximately 0.4% of memory CD8 clonotypes were shared. Incomplete sequencing was indicated by rarefaction of sorted-subset datasets, despite the large sequencing depth.

Including cysteine and phenylalanine, the CDR3 has 12 amino acids. CDR3 DNA only is kept here, 36 bases in frame from base 1. V lost 7 bases and J lost 3 bases; the stretch between them is 10 bases long. CDR1 and CDR2 (MNHEY, SMNVEV) derive from the germline V gene (reference sequence). As regards this clone: The target of this receptor is not known. Within one base of it there is no much larger clone, and no base qualities were kept.

Healthy HIV-negative adults with no recently reported acute infections or vaccinations were included as donors. Only Caucasian adults living in Nashville, Tennessee, USA were represented among the donors. CD8 memory samples combined magnetically selected CD45RO+ cells with CCR7-negative CD45RA+ effector memory (TemRA) cells. Blood was collected by leukapheresis, and PBMCs were isolated by Ficoll-Histopaque density gradient centrifugation and then cryopreserved in liquid nitrogen vapor phase. Analytical flow cytometry was used to check the purity and quantity of every magnetically sorted T cell population. Each sorted fraction had its genomic DNA isolated and then quantified by UV absorbance on a Nanodrop 2000c. TCR CDR3 regions were amplified from genomic DNA by multiplex PCR using the deep immunoSEQ assay. Extracted genomic DNA from each cell subset was distributed evenly across all wells of several immunoSEQ 96-well plates, and each plate was treated as a replicate. Each replicate PCR for sorted subsets received 150 to 250 ng genomic DNA, equal to 28,000 or so T cell genomes. The purified libraries were quantified using a Qubit 3.0 fluorometer, sized with a Bioanalyzer 2100, and then quantified again using the KAPA Library Quantification kit. Every immunoSEQ 96-well plate was sequenced on a separate single-read 150-cycle Illumina NextSeq 550 flow cell. Concerning the study's data processing: The immunoSEQ output contained only junctional sequences without quality scores, so filtering could not match that applied to full-length reads. Sequences were annotated with PyIR, a Python wrapper for IgBLAST v1.9, and V/J genes and CDR3 were assigned using IMGT germline references. Reads were filtered out if the reads had weak V/J assignments (E-value above 1e-6), no CDR3, stop codons, out-of-frame junctions, or ambiguous translated residues. V3J clonotypes were defined as sequences sharing an identical inferred V gene, J gene, and CDR3 amino acid sequence. Percentage overlap between repertoires was computed as shared unique clonotypes divided by the size of the smaller repertoire. Richness of each repertoire was evaluated using RTK rarefaction, the Chao1 estimator, and Recon v2.1 estimates of unobserved clonotypes. OLGA was used to compute generation probabilities for all TCRbeta clonotypes that the gDNA method yielded from a handful of donors. Entries here come from immuneACCESS through TCRdb and include only in-frame sequences with V and J called. Some clones fail to appear in such tables; in the studies checked, an unresolved V gene covers under half of the shortfall, and the cause of the remainder is unknown. That table furnishes V, J and clone size, whereas the DNA furnished D and trimming. The sample includes roughly 700,000 clones, with 80% to 95% observed a single time. The ten largest account for around a third of the sample.

The sequence was obtained from a man younger than 30 in good health. Some clones in this sample may be carry-over from other donors' samples. The V and J genes are TRBV27 and TRBJ2-7; the D gene lacks a confident call. The sample comprised memory CD8+ T cells from PBMCs. What the cell subset or site label conveys for this sample: CD45RO+ cells pooled with CCR7-negative TemRA cells. The CDR3 amino acid sequence is: CASTSRDYEQYF. The DNA sequence is as follows: TGTGCCAGCACCTCCAGAGACTACGAGCAGTACTTC.